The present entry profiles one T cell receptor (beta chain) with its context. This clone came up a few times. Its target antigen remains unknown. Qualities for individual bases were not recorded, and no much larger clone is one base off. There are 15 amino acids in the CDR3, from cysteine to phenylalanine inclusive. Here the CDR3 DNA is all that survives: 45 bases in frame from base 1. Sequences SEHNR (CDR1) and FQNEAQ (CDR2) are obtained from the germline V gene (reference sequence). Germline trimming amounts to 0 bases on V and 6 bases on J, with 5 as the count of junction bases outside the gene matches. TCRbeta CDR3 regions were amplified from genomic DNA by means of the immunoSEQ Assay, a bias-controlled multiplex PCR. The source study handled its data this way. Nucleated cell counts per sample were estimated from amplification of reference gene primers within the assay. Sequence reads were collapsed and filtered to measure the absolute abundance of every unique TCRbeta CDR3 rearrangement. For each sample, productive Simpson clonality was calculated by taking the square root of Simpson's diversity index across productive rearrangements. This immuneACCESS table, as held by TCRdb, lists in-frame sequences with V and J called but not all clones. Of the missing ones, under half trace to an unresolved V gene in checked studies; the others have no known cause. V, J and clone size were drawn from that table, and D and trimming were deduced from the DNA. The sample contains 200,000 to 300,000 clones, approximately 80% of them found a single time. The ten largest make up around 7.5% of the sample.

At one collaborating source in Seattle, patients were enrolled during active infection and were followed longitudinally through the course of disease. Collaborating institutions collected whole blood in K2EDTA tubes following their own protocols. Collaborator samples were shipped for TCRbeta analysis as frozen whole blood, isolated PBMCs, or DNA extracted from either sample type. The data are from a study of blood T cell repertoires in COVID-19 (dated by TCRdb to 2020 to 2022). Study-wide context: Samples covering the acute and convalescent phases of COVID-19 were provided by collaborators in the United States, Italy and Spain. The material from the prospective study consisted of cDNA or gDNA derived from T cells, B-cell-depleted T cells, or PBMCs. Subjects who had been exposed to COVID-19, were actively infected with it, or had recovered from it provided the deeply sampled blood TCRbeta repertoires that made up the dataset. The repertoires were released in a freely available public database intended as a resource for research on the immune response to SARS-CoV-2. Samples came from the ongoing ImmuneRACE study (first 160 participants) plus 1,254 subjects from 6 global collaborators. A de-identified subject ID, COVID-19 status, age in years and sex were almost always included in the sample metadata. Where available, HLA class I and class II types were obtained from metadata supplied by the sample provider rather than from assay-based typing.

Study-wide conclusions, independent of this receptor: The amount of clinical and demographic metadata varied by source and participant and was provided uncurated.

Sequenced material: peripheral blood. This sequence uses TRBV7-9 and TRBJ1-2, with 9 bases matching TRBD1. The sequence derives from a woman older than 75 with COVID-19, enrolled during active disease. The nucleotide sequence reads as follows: TGTGCCAGCAGCTTAGCACAGGGGGCGGAGAATGGCTACACCTTC. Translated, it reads CASSLAQGAENGYTF.